This T cell receptor (beta chain) was obtained from a study of regulatory T cells in long-lasting Graves disease. Ten or more counts support this clonotype. Time point here: newly diagnosed GD, antithyroid drugs for less than 3 months. Preparation of the TCR library used RNA extracted from PBMCs. This CDR3 has 16 residues. The ends lost 7 bases at V and 4 bases at J; junction bases unmatched: 7. Looked up from germline, CDR1 is MDHEN and CDR2 is SYDVKM. Building the TCR beta libraries relied on iRepertoire HTBI primers, and CDR3 regions underwent Arm-PCR. One entry per CDR3 protein results from TCRdb running MiXCR on the multiplex PCR reads. The data contain roughly 420,000 distinct CDR3 sequences, around 16% of them singletons.

The chain combines TRBV28 with TRBJ2-3, with 14 bases fitting TRBD2. The receptor was derived from a female donor with Graves disease. The material was peripheral blood mononuclear cells (PBMCs), obtained at new diagnosis, from a patient treated with antithyroid drugs. The CDR3 protein is CASIPGLAGEADTQYF. DNA of the CDR3: TGTGCCAGCATCCCGGGACTAGCGGGAGAAGCAGATACGCAGTATTTT.